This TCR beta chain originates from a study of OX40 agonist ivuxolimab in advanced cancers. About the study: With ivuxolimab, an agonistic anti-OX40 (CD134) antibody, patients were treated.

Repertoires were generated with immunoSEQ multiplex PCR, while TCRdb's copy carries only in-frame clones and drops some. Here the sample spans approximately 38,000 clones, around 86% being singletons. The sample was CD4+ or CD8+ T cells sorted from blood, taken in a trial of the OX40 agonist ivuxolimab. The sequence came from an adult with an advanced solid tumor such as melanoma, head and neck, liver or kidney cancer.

CDR3 DNA: TGTGCCAGCAGCCGGACAGTTAATAGCAATCAGCCCCAGCATTTT. Translating it yields CASSRTVNSNQPQHF. The chain has TRBV7-8 and TRBJ1-5; the D gene is possibly TRBD1 (6 bases). The V end was cut by 5 bases, the J end by 0 bases, with 11 bases between. The CDR3 runs 15 residues. Per the germline V gene, CDR1 is SGHVS and CDR2 is FQNEAQ.